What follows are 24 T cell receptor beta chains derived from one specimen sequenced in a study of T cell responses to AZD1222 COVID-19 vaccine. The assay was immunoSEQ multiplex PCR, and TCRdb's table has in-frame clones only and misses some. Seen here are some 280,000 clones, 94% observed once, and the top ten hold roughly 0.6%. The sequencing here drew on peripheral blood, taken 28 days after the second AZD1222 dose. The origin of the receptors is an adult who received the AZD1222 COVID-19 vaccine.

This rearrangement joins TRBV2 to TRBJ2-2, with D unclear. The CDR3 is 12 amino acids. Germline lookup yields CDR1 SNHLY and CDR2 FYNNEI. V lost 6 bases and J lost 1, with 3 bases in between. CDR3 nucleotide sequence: TGTGCCAGCAGCCAGAACACCGGGGAGCTGTTTTTT. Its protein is CASSQNTGELFF.

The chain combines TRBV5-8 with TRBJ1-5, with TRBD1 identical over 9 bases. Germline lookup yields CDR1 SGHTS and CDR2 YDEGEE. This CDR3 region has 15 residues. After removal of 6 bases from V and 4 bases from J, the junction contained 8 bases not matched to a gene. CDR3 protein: CASTEQDRGNQPQHF. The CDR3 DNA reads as TGTGCCAGCACCGAACAGGACAGGGGAAATCAGCCCCAGCATTTT.

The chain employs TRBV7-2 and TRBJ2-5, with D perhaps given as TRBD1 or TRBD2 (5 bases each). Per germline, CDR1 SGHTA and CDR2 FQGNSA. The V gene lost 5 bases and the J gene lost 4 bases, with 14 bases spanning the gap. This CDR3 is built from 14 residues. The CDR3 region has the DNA TGTGCCAGCAGCCTGGACTGGGGCGGAGAGACCCAGTACTTC. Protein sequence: CASSLDWGGETQYF.

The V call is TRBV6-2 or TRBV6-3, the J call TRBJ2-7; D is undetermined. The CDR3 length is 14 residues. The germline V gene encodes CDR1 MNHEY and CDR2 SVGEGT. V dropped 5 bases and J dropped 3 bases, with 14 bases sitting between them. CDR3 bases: TGTGCCAGCAGTCAGCCTGACTTTGTCTACGAGCAGTACTTC. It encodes CASSQPDFVYEQYF.

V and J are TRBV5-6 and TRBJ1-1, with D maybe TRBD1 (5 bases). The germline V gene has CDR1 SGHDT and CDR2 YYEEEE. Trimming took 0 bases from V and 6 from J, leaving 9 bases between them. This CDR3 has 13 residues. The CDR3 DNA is TGTGCCAGCAGCTTGGCCGGGGGGGCTGAAGCTTTCTTT. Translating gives CASSLAGGAEAFF.

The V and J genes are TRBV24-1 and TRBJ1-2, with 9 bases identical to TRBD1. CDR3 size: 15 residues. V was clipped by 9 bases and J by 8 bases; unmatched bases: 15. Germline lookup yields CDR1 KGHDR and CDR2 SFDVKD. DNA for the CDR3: TGTGCCACCCCTAGCCGGGACAGGGAGACCGGCGGCTACACCTTC. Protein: CATPSRDRETGGYTF.

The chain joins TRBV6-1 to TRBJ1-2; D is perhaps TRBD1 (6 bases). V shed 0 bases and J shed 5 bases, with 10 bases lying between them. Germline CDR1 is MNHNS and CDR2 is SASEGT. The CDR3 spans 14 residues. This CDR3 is CASSEAGRGYGYTF. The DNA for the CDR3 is TGTGCCAGCAGTGAAGCGGGCAGGGGTTATGGCTACACCTTC.

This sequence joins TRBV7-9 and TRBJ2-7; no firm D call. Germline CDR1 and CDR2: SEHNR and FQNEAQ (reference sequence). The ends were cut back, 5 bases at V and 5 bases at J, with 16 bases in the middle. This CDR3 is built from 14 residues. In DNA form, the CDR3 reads TGTGCCAGCAGCGCCAAGGGTCTTGCCCACGAGCAGTACTTC. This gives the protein CASSAKGLAHEQYF.

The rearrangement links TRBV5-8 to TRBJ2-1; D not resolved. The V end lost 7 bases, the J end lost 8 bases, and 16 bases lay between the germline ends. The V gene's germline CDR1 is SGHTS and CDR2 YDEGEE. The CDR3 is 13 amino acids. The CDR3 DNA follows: TGTGCCAGCCGCCAGCCCGCAGTCGATGAGCAGTTCTTC. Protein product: CASRQPAVDEQFF.

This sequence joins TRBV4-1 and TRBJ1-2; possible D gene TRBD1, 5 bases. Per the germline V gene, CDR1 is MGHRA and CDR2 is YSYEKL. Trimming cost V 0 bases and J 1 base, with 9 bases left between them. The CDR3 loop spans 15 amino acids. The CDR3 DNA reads TGCGCCAGCAGCCAAGATGGACATCTTAACTATGGCTACACCTTC. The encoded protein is CASSQDGHLNYGYTF.

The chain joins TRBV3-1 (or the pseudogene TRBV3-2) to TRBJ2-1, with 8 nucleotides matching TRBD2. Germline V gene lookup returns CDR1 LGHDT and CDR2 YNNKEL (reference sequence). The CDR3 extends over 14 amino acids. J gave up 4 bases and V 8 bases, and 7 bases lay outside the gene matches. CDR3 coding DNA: TGTGCCAGCTCGGCGGGGGGCTTATACAATGAGCAGTTCTTC. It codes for CASSAGGLYNEQFF.

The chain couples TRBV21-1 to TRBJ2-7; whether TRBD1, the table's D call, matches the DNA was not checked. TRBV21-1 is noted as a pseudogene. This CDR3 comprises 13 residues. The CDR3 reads CASSFGQGHEQYF. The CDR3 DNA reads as TGTGCCAGCAGCTTCGGACAGGGCCACGAGCAGTACTTC.

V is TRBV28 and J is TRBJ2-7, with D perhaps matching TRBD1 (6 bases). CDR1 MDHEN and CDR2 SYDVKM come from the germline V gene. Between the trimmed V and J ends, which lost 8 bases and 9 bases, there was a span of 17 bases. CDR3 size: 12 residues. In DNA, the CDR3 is TGTGCCAGCGGAACCAGTCTCAGGGGGCAGTACTTC. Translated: CASGTSLRGQYF.

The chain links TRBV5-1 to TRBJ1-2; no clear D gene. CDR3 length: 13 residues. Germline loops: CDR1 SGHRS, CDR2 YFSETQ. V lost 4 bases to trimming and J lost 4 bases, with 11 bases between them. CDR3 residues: CASSPDSGYGYTF. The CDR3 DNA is TGCGCCAGCAGCCCTGACTCTGGCTATGGCTACACCTTC.

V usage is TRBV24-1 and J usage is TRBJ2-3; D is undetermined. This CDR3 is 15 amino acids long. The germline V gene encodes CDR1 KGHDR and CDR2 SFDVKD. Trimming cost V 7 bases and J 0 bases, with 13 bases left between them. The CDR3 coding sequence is TGTGCCACCAGCGAGAACTCGAAAAGCACAGATACGCAGTATTTT. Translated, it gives CATSENSKSTDTQYF.

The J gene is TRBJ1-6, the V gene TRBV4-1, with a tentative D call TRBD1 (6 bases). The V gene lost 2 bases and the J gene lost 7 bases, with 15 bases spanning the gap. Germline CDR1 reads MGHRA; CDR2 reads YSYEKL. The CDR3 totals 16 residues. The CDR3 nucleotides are TGCGCCAGCAGCCAAAGAGGGGGGGGCTCGAATTCACCCCTCCACTTT. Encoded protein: CASSQRGGGSNSPLHF.

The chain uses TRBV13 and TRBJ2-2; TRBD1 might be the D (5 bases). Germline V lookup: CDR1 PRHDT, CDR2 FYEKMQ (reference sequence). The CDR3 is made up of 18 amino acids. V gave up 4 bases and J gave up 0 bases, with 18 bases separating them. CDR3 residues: CASSSLKLDIANTGELFF. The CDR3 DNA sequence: TGTGCCAGCAGCTCATTAAAACTGGACATCGCGAACACCGGGGAGCTGTTTTTT.

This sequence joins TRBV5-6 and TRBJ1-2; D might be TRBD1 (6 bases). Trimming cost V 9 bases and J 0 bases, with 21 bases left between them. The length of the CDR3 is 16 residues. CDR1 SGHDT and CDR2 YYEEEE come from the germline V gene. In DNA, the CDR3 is TGTGCCACCCCCGGGACATGCCTTTTGTCTAACTATGGCTACACCTTC. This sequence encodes CATPGTCLLSNYGYTF.

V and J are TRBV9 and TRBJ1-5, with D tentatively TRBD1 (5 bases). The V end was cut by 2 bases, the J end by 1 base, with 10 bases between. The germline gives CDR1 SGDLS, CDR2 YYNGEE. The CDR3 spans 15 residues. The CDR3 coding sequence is TGTGCCAGCAGCGTTTCAGGGCACAGCAATCAGCCCCAGCATTTT. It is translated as CASSVSGHSNQPQHF.

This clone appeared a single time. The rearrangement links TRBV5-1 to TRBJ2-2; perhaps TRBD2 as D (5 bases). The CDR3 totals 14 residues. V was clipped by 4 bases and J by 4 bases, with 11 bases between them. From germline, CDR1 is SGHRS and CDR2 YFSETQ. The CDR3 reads CASSPTAGTGELFF. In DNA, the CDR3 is TGCGCCAGCAGCCCAACCGCGGGCACCGGGGAGCTGTTTTTT.

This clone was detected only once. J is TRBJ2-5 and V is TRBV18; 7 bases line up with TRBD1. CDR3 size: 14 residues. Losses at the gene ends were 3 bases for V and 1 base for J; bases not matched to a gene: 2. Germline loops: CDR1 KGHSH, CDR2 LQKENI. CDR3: CASSPRQGQETQYF. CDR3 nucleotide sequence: TGTGCCAGCTCACCGAGACAGGGCCAAGAGACCCAGTACTTC.

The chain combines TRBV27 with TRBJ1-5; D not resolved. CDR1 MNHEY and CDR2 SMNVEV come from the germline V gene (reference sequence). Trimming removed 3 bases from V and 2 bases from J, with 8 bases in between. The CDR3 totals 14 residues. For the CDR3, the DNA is TGTGCCAGCAGTTTTGAGAGGGGCAATCAGCCCCAGCATTTT. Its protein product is CASSFERGNQPQHF.

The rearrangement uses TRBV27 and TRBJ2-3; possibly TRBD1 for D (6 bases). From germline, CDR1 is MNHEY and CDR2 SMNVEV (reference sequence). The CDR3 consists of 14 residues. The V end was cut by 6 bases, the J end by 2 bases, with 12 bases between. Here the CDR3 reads CASRTRQDTDTQYF. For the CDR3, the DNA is TGTGCCAGCAGGACGAGACAGGACACAGATACGCAGTATTTT.

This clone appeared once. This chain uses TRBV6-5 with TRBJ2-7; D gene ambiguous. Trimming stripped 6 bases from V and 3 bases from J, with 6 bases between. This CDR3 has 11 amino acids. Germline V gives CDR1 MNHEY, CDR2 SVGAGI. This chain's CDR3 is CASSLDYEQYF. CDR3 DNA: TGTGCCAGCAGCCTCGACTACGAGCAGTACTTC.